A selection of T cell receptor beta chains follows, all from one sample in a study of T-cell reconstitution after alpha-beta-depleted transplantation in children. TCRdb re-called the PCR reads with MiXCR, one entry per CDR3 protein. This sample has over 15,000 distinct CDR3 sequences, with about an eighth found just once. Specimen: PBMCs, mostly from graft donor cells, collected 180 days after TCRalphabeta/CD19-depleted stem cell transplant. The source of these receptors is a boy under two years old who had a stem cell transplant for Wiskott-Aldrich syndrome, so the T cells may come from the graft donor. The CDR3 runs from the conserved cysteine through the conserved F or W. The D gene is left open where the match is weak. Some rows have no size entry. The others give once, few or many, or a class for an expanded clone.

V gene	clone size	J gene	D gene	CDR3 protein
TRBV5-5	few	TRBJ1-1	.	CATETNAGTGTEAFF
TRBV5-1	.	TRBJ1-1	TRBD1	CASRHGQGEAFF
TRBV20-1	many	TRBJ2-2	TRBD2	CSATIVGRAPGELFF
TRBV5-1	many	TRBJ1-5	.	CASSPLGDSNQPQHF
TRBV18	many	TRBJ2-7	.	CASSPPRTTYEQYF
TRBV10-3	few	TRBJ1-2	.	CATGRPNYGYTF
TRBV27	many	TRBJ1-1	TRBD1	CASSASGTGVNAEAFF
TRBV20-1	.	TRBJ2-7	.	CSARSERGDEQYF
TRBV7-9	.	TRBJ1-1	.	CASSSMTLMNTEAFF
TRBV20-1	few	TRBJ2-5	.	CSARDVAVQETQYF
TRBV5-5	.	TRBJ2-3	.	CASSLVQGTDTQYF
TRBV29-1	.	TRBJ2-5	.	CSVEETDYQETQYF
TRBV30	many	TRBJ2-2	.	CAWSGTLSGTGELFF
TRBV5-1	few	TRBJ2-2	.	CASSLLRPGELFF
TRBV30	once	TRBJ2-7	TRBD2	CAWDRVRTSGRTYEQYF
TRBV25-1	many	TRBJ2-1	TRBD2	CASRGGSEQFF
TRBV6-1	.	TRBJ1-1	.	CASSESHRIEAFF
TRBV20-1	many	TRBJ2-7	TRBD2	CSAFRLAGVEQYF
TRBV20-1	.	TRBJ1-1	.	CSARESNSYTEAFF
TRBV7-6	many	TRBJ2-7	.	CASSLSHATGLFSYEQYF
TRBV20-1	many	TRBJ2-1	TRBD2	CSARRLAGLGAYNEQFF
TRBV4-1	many	TRBJ1-6	.	CASSQRNSPLHF
TRBV20-1	.	TRBJ2-2	.	CSARRAARDTGELFF
TRBV13	many	TRBJ2-1	TRBD2	CASSSISGGAMRFDNEQFF
TRBV5-1	.	TRBJ2-3	.	CASSRGTLSVTDTQYF
TRBV6-1	.	TRBJ2-1	TRBD2	CASSPTGTSGRNEQFF
TRBV7-9	many	TRBJ2-1	TRBD2	CASSLYPGLAGYNEQFF
TRBV19	.	TRBJ2-7	TRBD2	CASSIDQVGLAGTYEQYF
TRBV28	few	TRBJ1-3	.	CASSVTGNTIYF
TRBV14	few	TRBJ1-4	TRBD1	CASCLARDRTTNEKLFF
TRBV5-1	many	TRBJ2-2	TRBD2	CASSKLAGDTGELFF
TRBV24-1	many	TRBJ2-5	TRBD2	CATSDPTSGGETQYF
TRBV7-9	many	TRBJ2-7	.	CASSLGSPSGTRYYEQYF
TRBV15	.	TRBJ1-2	TRBD1	CATSRVRDSPEGGYTF
TRBV10-2	many	TRBJ1-6	.	CASSEPSPYNSPLHF
TRBV24-1	.	TRBJ2-7	TRBD1	CATSDPGTGTYEQYF
TRBV11-2	many	TRBJ2-1	.	CASSFLDPHEQFF
TRBV6-5	.	TRBJ2-3	.	CASSYGGSDTQYF
TRBV7-2	many	TRBJ1-4	TRBD1	CASSLGQGSGTNEKLFF
TRBV7-9	.	TRBJ1-3	TRBD1	CASRGGQPSGNTIYF
TRBV7-9	many	TRBJ2-7	TRBD1	CASSVDRGGEQYF